Listed below are T cell receptor beta chains from one sample, sequenced in a study of blood T cell repertoires in COVID-19. Assay used: immunoSEQ multiplex PCR; TCRdb lists only in-frame clones, some missing. Among some 130,000 clones, around 87% were seen once, and the ten largest hold less than 2.5%. The sample consisted of peripheral blood. The source of these receptors is an older man with active COVID-19. CDR3s include the opening cysteine and the closing phenylalanine or tryptophan. D genes are given only for firm matches. Clone sizes are given selectively: once, few, many, or a class where the clone is expanded.

cdr3_nt: TGTGCCAGCAGTACAGGGGTGGCCTATGGCTACACCTTC
cdr3_aa: CASSTGVAYGYTF
j_call: TRBJ1-2
clone_size: NA
d_call: NA
v_call: TRBV21-1

cdr3_nt: TGTGCCAGCAGTTTACGAGGGAATCAGCCCCAGCATTTT
cdr3_aa: CASSLRGNQPQHF
j_call: TRBJ1-5
clone_size: once
d_call: NA
v_call: TRBV27

cdr3_nt: TGTGCCAGCAGTTACGGGGAGGCAGACTCCTACGAGCAGTACTTC
cdr3_aa: CASSYGEADSYEQYF
j_call: TRBJ2-7
clone_size: NA
d_call: NA
v_call: TRBV6-6

cdr3_nt: TGTGCCAGCAGCCTACAGGGGAGCTATGGCTACACCTTC
cdr3_aa: CASSLQGSYGYTF
j_call: TRBJ1-2
clone_size: NA
d_call: TRBD1
v_call: TRBV14

cdr3_nt: TGTGCCTGGAGTAGACAGGGAAGTAATTCACCCCTCCACTTT
cdr3_aa: CAWSRQGSNSPLHF
j_call: TRBJ1-6
clone_size: NA
d_call: TRBD1
v_call: TRBV30

cdr3_nt: TGTGCCAGCAGCCCAACCCCGCCAGACAGGTTCCCCTACGAGCAGTACTTC
cdr3_aa: CASSPTPPDRFPYEQYF
j_call: TRBJ2-7
clone_size: NA
d_call: NA
v_call: TRBV27

cdr3_nt: TGTGCCAGCAGCAGTCCCGGGACAGGGATCGGGGGGTACAATGAGCAGTTCTTC
cdr3_aa: CASSSPGTGIGGYNEQFF
j_call: TRBJ2-1
clone_size: NA
d_call: TRBD1
v_call: TRBV11-2

cdr3_nt: TGTGCCAGCAGCTTACTAGCGGGAGGCCGCGAGCAGTTCTTC
cdr3_aa: CASSLLAGGREQFF
j_call: TRBJ2-1
clone_size: NA
d_call: TRBD2
v_call: TRBV5-4

cdr3_nt: TGTGCCAGCCTATCAAGCCTGAACACTGAAGCTTTCTTT
cdr3_aa: CASLSSLNTEAFF
j_call: TRBJ1-1
clone_size: NA
d_call: NA
v_call: TRBV3-1/TRBV3-2

cdr3_nt: TGTGCCAGCAGCCCCACTTCGGAGACCCAGTACTTC
cdr3_aa: CASSPTSETQYF
j_call: TRBJ2-5
clone_size: NA
d_call: NA
v_call: TRBV7-9

cdr3_nt: TGCAGCGTTGGGTCTAGCGGGAGACGCGAGCAGTACTTC
cdr3_aa: CSVGSSGRREQYF
j_call: TRBJ2-7
clone_size: NA
d_call: TRBD2
v_call: TRBV29-1

cdr3_nt: TGTGCCAGCAGCTTACTGGCTTCCTACGAGCAGTACTTC
cdr3_aa: CASSLLASYEQYF
j_call: TRBJ2-7
clone_size: NA
d_call: NA
v_call: TRBV11-2

cdr3_nt: TGTGCCAGCAGCCGGGACAGGGGAGGGATTGAGCAGTTCTTC
cdr3_aa: CASSRDRGGIEQFF
j_call: TRBJ2-1
clone_size: NA
d_call: TRBD1
v_call: TRBV27

cdr3_nt: TGTGCCAGCAGCGCCGAGACAGGGTTCACTGAAGCTTTCTTT
cdr3_aa: CASSAETGFTEAFF
j_call: TRBJ1-1
clone_size: NA
d_call: TRBD1
v_call: TRBV9

cdr3_nt: TGTGCCAGCAGCCCCCGGCGGGGTTCACCCCTCCACTTT
cdr3_aa: CASSPRRGSPLHF
j_call: TRBJ1-6
clone_size: few
d_call: NA
v_call: TRBV7-3

cdr3_nt: TGTGCCAGCAGGTACTACAGGGATCTAGCCAAAAACATTCAGTACTTC
cdr3_aa: CASRYYRDLAKNIQYF
j_call: TRBJ2-4
clone_size: few
d_call: NA
v_call: TRBV7-2

cdr3_nt: TGCAGCGTTGAAGAGGCGGGCTCAAGTGGATACGAGCAGTACTTC
cdr3_aa: CSVEEAGSSGYEQYF
j_call: TRBJ2-7
clone_size: NA
d_call: NA
v_call: TRBV29-1

cdr3_nt: TGTGCCAGCAGTTTGGAGGGAGCAAGCAATCAGCCCCAGCATTTT
cdr3_aa: CASSLEGASNQPQHF
j_call: TRBJ1-5
clone_size: NA
d_call: NA
v_call: TRBV28

cdr3_nt: TGTGCCAGCAGCTTAGATCAGGCCTCAACTAATGAAAAACTGTTTTTT
cdr3_aa: CASSLDQASTNEKLFF
j_call: TRBJ1-4
clone_size: NA
d_call: NA
v_call: TRBV11-2

cdr3_nt: TGTGCCAGCAGTAAGGGCAGGGGCAATCAGCCCCAGCATTTT
cdr3_aa: CASSKGRGNQPQHF
j_call: TRBJ1-5
clone_size: NA
d_call: NA
v_call: TRBV6-2/TRBV6-3

cdr3_nt: TGTGCCAGCTCATCTCCCCTCGGGGGTGACAATCAGCCCCAGCATTTT
cdr3_aa: CASSSPLGGDNQPQHF
j_call: TRBJ1-5
clone_size: NA
d_call: NA
v_call: TRBV18

cdr3_nt: TGTGCCAGCAGCTTAGGTGGATCGGGCGGGAGTTCCTCCTACGAGCAGTACTTC
cdr3_aa: CASSLGGSGGSSSYEQYF
j_call: TRBJ2-7
clone_size: once
d_call: TRBD2
v_call: TRBV7-2

cdr3_nt: TGTGCCAGCCACCATAGCGGCTTGAACACCGGGGAGCTGTTTTTT
cdr3_aa: CASHHSGLNTGELFF
j_call: TRBJ2-2
clone_size: NA
d_call: NA
v_call: TRBV30

cdr3_nt: TGTGCCTGGGGACCGCGGGGGGGCGGGTCCCGCACAGATACGCAGTATTTT
cdr3_aa: CAWGPRGGGSRTDTQYF
j_call: TRBJ2-3
clone_size: NA
d_call: TRBD2
v_call: TRBV30

cdr3_nt: TGTGCCAGCAGCTTGAACACAGGGGGTCGGGGAGGCTACACCTTC
cdr3_aa: CASSLNTGGRGGYTF
j_call: TRBJ1-2
clone_size: NA
d_call: TRBD1
v_call: TRBV5-4

cdr3_nt: TGTGCCAGCAGCTTATCTAGCGGGAGGGCCAAAAACATTCAGTACTTC
cdr3_aa: CASSLSSGRAKNIQYF
j_call: TRBJ2-4
clone_size: NA
d_call: TRBD2
v_call: TRBV5-4

cdr3_nt: TGTGCCAGCAGGGGACACGGATCGCATAGCAATCAGCCCCAGCATTTT
cdr3_aa: CASRGHGSHSNQPQHF
j_call: TRBJ1-5
clone_size: NA
d_call: NA
v_call: TRBV9

cdr3_nt: TGTGCCAGCAGCTTAGTAACTAGCGCGGAGACCCAGTACTTC
cdr3_aa: CASSLVTSAETQYF
j_call: TRBJ2-5
clone_size: NA
d_call: TRBD2
v_call: TRBV11-2

cdr3_nt: TGTGCCAGCAGTCAAGGGGGAGTCAAAAACATTCAGTACTTC
cdr3_aa: CASSQGGVKNIQYF
j_call: TRBJ2-4
clone_size: NA
d_call: NA
v_call: TRBV28

cdr3_nt: TGTGCCAGCAGCCGCCTTCAGGGTACCGGGGCCAACGTCCTGACTTTC
cdr3_aa: CASSRLQGTGANVLTF
j_call: TRBJ2-6
clone_size: NA
d_call: NA
v_call: TRBV7-9

cdr3_nt: TGTGCCTGGAGTGTAGGGGAACGCTATGGCTACACCTTC
cdr3_aa: CAWSVGERYGYTF
j_call: TRBJ1-2
clone_size: NA
d_call: NA
v_call: TRBV30

cdr3_nt: TGTGCCAGCAGCCTCCGGGACTATTCCCCTGAGGGGGAGCAGTTCTTC
cdr3_aa: CASSLRDYSPEGEQFF
j_call: TRBJ2-1
clone_size: NA
d_call: TRBD2
v_call: TRBV11-2

cdr3_nt: TGTGCCAGCAGCCGGACTAGCGGCACAGATACGCAGTATTTT
cdr3_aa: CASSRTSGTDTQYF
j_call: TRBJ2-3
clone_size: NA
d_call: TRBD2
v_call: TRBV11-2

cdr3_nt: TGTGCCAGCAGCCCCCGATGGACTAGCGGGGGAGCGAACACCGGGGAGCTGTTTTTT
cdr3_aa: CASSPRWTSGGANTGELFF
j_call: TRBJ2-2
clone_size: NA
d_call: TRBD2
v_call: TRBV7-6

cdr3_nt: TGTGCCAGCAGTCGCCCAAGCGGAAGCGCGAACACCGGGGAGCTGTTTTTT
cdr3_aa: CASSRPSGSANTGELFF
j_call: TRBJ2-2
clone_size: NA
d_call: NA
v_call: TRBV6-6

cdr3_nt: TGTGCCAGTAAATCTGGGCTCTACGGAGGGCCCCTCCACTTT
cdr3_aa: CASKSGLYGGPLHF
j_call: TRBJ1-6
clone_size: NA
d_call: NA
v_call: TRBV19

cdr3_nt: TGCGCCAGCAGCTTGACAGGGGAAAATGAAAAACTGTTTTTT
cdr3_aa: CASSLTGENEKLFF
j_call: TRBJ1-4
clone_size: NA
d_call: TRBD1
v_call: TRBV5-1

cdr3_nt: TGTGCCAGCTCGCAAACGGGATCTGGAAACACCATATATTTT
cdr3_aa: CASSQTGSGNTIYF
j_call: TRBJ1-3
clone_size: NA
d_call: NA
v_call: TRBV27

cdr3_nt: TGTGCCAGCAGCTGGGGGGACGAGCAGTACTTC
cdr3_aa: CASSWGDEQYF
j_call: TRBJ2-7
clone_size: NA
d_call: NA
v_call: TRBV28

cdr3_nt: TGTGTCCCCAAGACGCAGGGCCAAGAGACCCAGTACTTC
cdr3_aa: CVPKTQGQETQYF
j_call: TRBJ2-5
clone_size: NA
d_call: NA
v_call: TRBV7-5

cdr3_nt: TGCGCCAGCAGCTTGGCCCCGGGGAAGGACTATGGCTACACCTTC
cdr3_aa: CASSLAPGKDYGYTF
j_call: TRBJ1-2
clone_size: NA
d_call: NA
v_call: TRBV5-1

cdr3_nt: TGTGCCAGCAGCCAAGAGGGGACTAGCGGGATCTTCAACGAGCAGTACTTC
cdr3_aa: CASSQEGTSGIFNEQYF
j_call: TRBJ2-7
clone_size: NA
d_call: TRBD2
v_call: TRBV4-2